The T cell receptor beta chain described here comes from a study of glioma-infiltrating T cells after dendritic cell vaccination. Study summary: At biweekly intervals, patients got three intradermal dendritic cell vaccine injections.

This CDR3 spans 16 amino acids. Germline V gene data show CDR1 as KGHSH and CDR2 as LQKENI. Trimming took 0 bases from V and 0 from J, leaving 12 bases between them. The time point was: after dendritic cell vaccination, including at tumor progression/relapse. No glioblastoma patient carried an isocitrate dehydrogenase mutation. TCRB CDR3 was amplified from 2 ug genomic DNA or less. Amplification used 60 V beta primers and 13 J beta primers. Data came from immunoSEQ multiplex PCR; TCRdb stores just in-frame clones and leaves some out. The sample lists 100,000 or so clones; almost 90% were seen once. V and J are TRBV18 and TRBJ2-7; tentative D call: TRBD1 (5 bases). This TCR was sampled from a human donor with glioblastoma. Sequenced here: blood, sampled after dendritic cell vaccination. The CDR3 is CASSPPNGASSYEQYF. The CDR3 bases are TGTGCCAGCTCACCACCCAATGGGGCTAGCTCCTACGAGCAGTACTTC.